This T cell receptor (beta chain) stems from a study of T cells in Graves' hyperthyroidism and ophthalmopathy (dated by TCRdb to the late 2010s). The study in broad terms: Peripheral blood was sampled at the time of initial diagnosis, prior to any treatment. After sampling, hyperthyroidism patients received methimazole starting at 30 mg daily, and ophthalmopathy patients received high-dose intravenous methylprednisolone. In several Graves' hyperthyroidism patients, the study also compared T-cell repertoires from thyroid tissue with T-cell repertoires from blood. Prospective prediction of ophthalmopathy was tested in an independent validation cohort consisting of fewer than 20 hyperthyroidism patients and 15 to 17 patients who later progressed to ophthalmopathy. The paper reports TCR Vbeta CDR3 sequencing of approximately 140 peripheral blood samples: some 44 ophthalmopathy, about 75 hyperthyroidism and approximately 17 progressor patients. A discovery cohort of around 98 patients, approximately 45 with Graves' ophthalmopathy and over 55 with stable Graves' hyperthyroidism, was used to find distinguishing TCR V-J signatures. The roughly 100 discovery patients were divided at random into training and test sets in a 7:3 ratio.

Ten or more counts support this clonotype. This clone's antigen is unknown. No per-base quality is available; no much larger clone lies one base away. In the ophthalmopathy patients, disease was moderately to severely active, with a Clinical Activity Score of 3 or more, a NOSPECS grade of 4 or more, and a duration of less than 3 months. The study excluded patients with uncontrolled infections, other autoimmune diseases, pregnancy or lactation. Clinical symptoms, serum thyroxine and TRAb, thyroid ultrasound, and orbital computed tomography formed the basis for the diagnoses. PBMCs were separated from approximately 10 ml of fresh peripheral blood using Ficoll-Paque density gradient centrifugation. Trizol reagent was used to extract total RNA, and RNA quality was then checked on an Agilent 2100 Bioanalyzer. Results the study describes overall, beyond this receptor: Most expanded thyroid clonotypes (frequency above 0.001) were also found in blood, which suggests that blood repertoires may mirror thyroid immune responses. In validation, progression to ophthalmopathy was predicted by the model with around 70% sensitivity and 72.22% specificity, a median of 6.5 months before onset. Sample size was not statistically predetermined, and investigators were not blinded to group allocation. In cross-validation, a model built on a 13 V-J signature told ophthalmopathy apart from stable hyperthyroidism with just under 90% sensitivity and about 81% specificity, and in testing the same model reached 80%/75%.

The TCR beta CDR3 regions were amplified from RNA transcripts. A first-round RT-PCR of the TCR CDR3 used the HTBI primer set with the Qiagen OneStep RT-PCR kit. The libraries were constructed in a second round of multiplex PCR and then size-selected and purified. Paired-end sequencing of the libraries was performed with 100 bp reads on an Illumina HiSeq2000. The paper's data handling went like this. SOAPnuke was used to process the raw data, removing reads that contained adapters or uncalled bases, had a mean Phred below 15, or lacked an exact match to the constant primer or identifier. COPE v1.2.5 was used to merge the high-quality paired reads, and each unique nucleotide sequence was defined as a clonotype. MiTCR v1.1 was used to align the clonotypes against IMGT TRBV, TRBD and TRBJ reference segments. The analysis included only V-J combinations with a frequency above 0.0001, which together covered 99% to 99.2% of the repertoires. The TCS score was defined as F50 (clonal expansion) divided by E x V (chaos), with BLOSUM62-based TCRdist calculated between CDR3 peptides within each V-J. Welch's t-statistics and random forest reduced roughly 500 V-J features to fewer than 15, which were used in a naive Bayes classifier (R e1071). The public reads were quality trimmed at Q25 with fastp and then assembled into clones with MiXCR by TCRdb, keeping productive beta chains. For every CDR3 protein sequence, its rows merge into one entry that carries the most common genes and DNA. The authors' filters were not applied to this entry. The sample includes about 600,000 distinct CDR3 sequences, with 15% to 20% observed a single time. The ten largest clonotypes hold roughly 3% of the sample.

Material for sequencing was blood. This receptor was identified in a middle-aged woman with Graves' ophthalmopathy.

This receptor carries the CDR3 CASSLKRVSTDTQYF. The DNA sequence is TGTGCCAGCAGCCTGAAGAGGGTTAGCACAGATACGCAGTATTTT. The rearranged segments are TRBV7-8 and TRBJ2-3, with TRBD2 tentatively as D gene (5 bases match). V is pared back by 5 bases and J by 0 bases, with 12 bases lying between the germline termini. CDR1 SGHVS and CDR2 FQNEAQ are derived from the germline V gene. The CDR3 covers 15 residues, taking in both the cysteine and the phenylalanine. Solely the CDR3 DNA is kept, with 45 bases framed from the first base.